One and the same sample provided the 15 T cell receptor beta chains below, sequenced in a study of regulatory T cells in long-lasting Graves disease. With iRepertoire HTBI primers and Arm-PCR of CDR3 regions, TCR beta libraries were built. Each CDR3 protein is one row after TCRdb ran MiXCR on the multiplex PCR reads. The sample contains about 470,000 distinct CDR3 sequences, roughly 21% of which appear only once. Time point defined: persistent/refractory GD, antithyroid drugs over 5 years with positive TRAb. RNA extracted from PBMCs served as the sequencing template. The specimen comprised peripheral blood mononuclear cells (PBMCs), sampled when the disease was refractory, from a patient treated with antithyroid drugs. All receptors come from a female donor with Graves disease.

Many counts were recorded for this clonotype. The chain links TRBV10-3 to TRBJ2-7; D uncertain. In germline, CDR1 is ENHRY, CDR2 SYGVKD. The CDR3 covers 12 residues. V was clipped by 0 bases and J by 5 bases, with 5 bases between them. The CDR3 DNA is TGTGCCATCAGTGAGTCCGAGGACGAGCAGTACTTC. Protein product: CAISESEDEQYF.

This clonotype has only one observation. The V gene is TRBV25-1, the J gene TRBJ2-3; D perhaps matches TRBD2 (6 bases). Germline assignment: CDR1 MGHDK and CDR2 SYGVNS. V lost 5 bases, J lost 2 bases, and 11 bases lay in between. The CDR3 has 14 residues. The CDR3 here is CASSHWTITDTQYF. CDR3 nucleotides: TGTGCCAGCAGTCATTGGACTATCACAGATACGCAGTATTTT.

The gene calls are TRBV29-1 and TRBJ2-7, with 7 bases fitting TRBD2. Trimming at V came to 6 bases and at J to 6 bases, leaving 8 bases not matched to a gene. The CDR3 runs to 12 residues. Germline CDR1 SQVTM, CDR2 ANQGSEA. The CDR3 region is CSVSTSQAEQYF. CDR3 sequence (DNA): TGCAGCGTCTCGACTAGCCAGGCCGAGCAGTACTTC.

This clonotype was recorded at least ten times. The chain carries TRBV5-1 and TRBJ1-1; 7 nucleotides agree with TRBD1. This CDR3 has 14 residues. J was trimmed by 1 base and V by 3 bases; bases with no gene match: 3. Germline assignment: CDR1 SGHRS and CDR2 YFSETQ. The DNA for the CDR3 is TGCGCCAGCAGCTGGACAGGCCAGAACACTGAAGCTTTCTTT. It codes for CASSWTGQNTEAFF.

At least ten counts were recorded for this clonotype. The gene calls are TRBV10-3 and TRBJ1-2, with 7 bases that match TRBD1. The CDR3 covers 14 residues. The germline V gene encodes CDR1 ENHRY and CDR2 SYGVKD. The V and J ends lost 2 bases and 0 bases, in that order; junction bases with no gene match: 0. The CDR3 DNA follows: TGTGCCATCAGTGAGGGGACAGCTAACTATGGCTACACCTTC. Encoded protein: CAISEGTANYGYTF.

This clonotype was seen many times. DNA of the CDR3: TGCGCCAGCAGTCCTGCCGTGGGGCCCCAGGGCTACACCTTC. Protein: CASSPAVGPQGYTF. The rearrangement uses TRBV5-1 and TRBJ1-2; perhaps TRBD1 as D (5 bases). Germline V gene lookup returns CDR1 SGHRS and CDR2 YFSETQ. V was clipped by 5 bases and J by 8 bases, with 19 bases between them. The CDR3 contains 14 residues.

V usage is TRBV7-8 and J usage is TRBJ1-5, with a tentative D call TRBD1 (6 bases). V shed 6 bases and J shed 2 bases, with 11 bases lying between them. Looked up from germline, CDR1 is SGHVS and CDR2 is FQNEAQ. CDR3 size: 14 residues. The DNA for the CDR3 is TGTGCCAGCAGGGCGGGGGCGGGCAATCAGCCCCAGCATTTT. This codes for CASRAGAGNQPQHF.

Turning to this clonotype: A single base separates this from a much larger clone, so it may be a read error. This sequence joins TRBV7-2 and TRBJ2-7; D gene uncertain. The CDR3 covers 12 residues. Germline values: CDR1 SGHTA, CDR2 FQGNSA. The V end was cut by 5 bases, the J end by 11 bases, with 16 bases between. CDR3 sequence (DNA): TGTGCCAGCAGCCCCGGGTCCGCGATAGAGTACTTC. Translating gives CASSPGSAIEYF.

This clonotype was counted at least ten times. V gene TRBV20-1 combines with J gene TRBJ2-4, with TRBD2 matching over 11 bases. The V and J ends lost 5 bases and 0 bases, in that order; junction bases with no gene match: 9. This CDR3 is 17 amino acids long. Germline V gene data show CDR1 as DFQATT and CDR2 as SNEGSKA (reference sequence). CDR3 bases: TGCAGTGCTGCGACTAGCGGGGCAACCTTAGCCAAAAACATTCAGTACTTC. Protein product: CSAATSGATLAKNIQYF.

This clonotype was detected many times. The rearrangement joins TRBV6-5 to TRBJ2-7; no reliable D call. The CDR3 contains 14 residues. Germline assignment: CDR1 MNHEY and CDR2 SVGAGI. Between the trimmed V and J ends, which lost 1 base and 1 base, there was a span of 8 bases. The CDR3 sequence is CASSYYQVSYEQYF. The DNA for the CDR3 is TGTGCCAGCAGTTACTACCAGGTATCCTACGAGCAGTACTTC.

This clonotype was counted at least ten times. The rearrangement joins TRBV28 to TRBJ1-4; 7 bases map to TRBD1. CDR1 MDHEN and CDR2 SYDVKM come from the germline V gene. The CDR3 length is 12 residues. The V segment lost 8 bases and the J segment 7 bases; nucleotides outside the gene matches: 4. In DNA, the CDR3 is TGTGCCAGCCGACAGGGCAGTGAAAAACTGTTTTTT. This translates into CASRQGSEKLFF.

For this clonotype: This may come from a read error, since a much larger clone is one base off. The gene calls are TRBV7-8 and TRBJ1-4; unclear D gene. The CDR3 sequence is 15 residues long. V was cut by 4 bases and J by 8 bases, with 17 bases left in between. Germline V gene lookup returns CDR1 SGHVS and CDR2 FQNEAQ. In DNA form, the CDR3 reads TGTGCCAGCAGCTGGGAACCGGGAAAGCACGAAAAACTGTTTTTT. It translates to CASSWEPGKHEKLFF.

This clonotype was counted at least ten times. The chain carries TRBV24-1 and TRBJ2-2; a possible D gene is TRBD2 (7 bases). Trimming pared 9 bases from V and 3 bases from J, leaving 16 bases between. Looked up from germline, CDR1 is KGHDR and CDR2 is SFDVKD. The length of the CDR3 is 15 residues. This CDR3 reads CATSGGFWYTGELFF. DNA for the CDR3: TGTGCCACCTCGGGGGGCTTCTGGTACACCGGGGAGCTGTTTTTT.

This clonotype has a count of ten or more. This chain links TRBV28 with TRBJ1-2, with D possibly being TRBD1 (5 bases). Germline CDR1 is MDHEN and CDR2 is SYDVKM. The germline V and J ends were trimmed by 5 bases and 8 bases, with 15 bases remaining between them. The CDR3 runs 13 residues. The CDR3 DNA is TGTGCCAGCAGTACCCGGGACTCTCCCGGCTACACCTTC. Translating gives CASSTRDSPGYTF.

In this sample, this clonotype turned up many times. This sequence joins TRBV6-5 and TRBJ2-7; D is unresolved. The CDR3 is made up of 15 amino acids. Per the germline V gene, CDR1 is MNHEY and CDR2 is SVGAGI. With 2 bases removed from V and 0 bases from J, the gap between germline ends came to 11 bases. The CDR3 DNA is TGTGCCAGCAGTTACGGTCTATACTACTCCTACGAGCAGTACTTC. Amino acid sequence: CASSYGLYYSYEQYF.